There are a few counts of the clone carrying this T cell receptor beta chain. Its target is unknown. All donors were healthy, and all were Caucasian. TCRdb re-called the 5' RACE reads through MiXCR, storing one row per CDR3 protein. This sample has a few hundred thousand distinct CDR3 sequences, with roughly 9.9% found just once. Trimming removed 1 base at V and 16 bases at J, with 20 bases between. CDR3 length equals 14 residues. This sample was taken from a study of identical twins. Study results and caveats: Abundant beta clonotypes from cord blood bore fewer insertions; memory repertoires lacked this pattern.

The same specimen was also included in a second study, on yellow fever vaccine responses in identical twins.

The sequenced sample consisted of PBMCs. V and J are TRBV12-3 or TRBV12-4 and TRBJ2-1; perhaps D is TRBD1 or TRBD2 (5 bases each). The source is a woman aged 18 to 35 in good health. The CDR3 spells CASSLEGYGTAFFF. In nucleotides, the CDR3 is TGTGCCAGCAGTTTAGAGGGATACGGGACGGCATTTTTCTTC.